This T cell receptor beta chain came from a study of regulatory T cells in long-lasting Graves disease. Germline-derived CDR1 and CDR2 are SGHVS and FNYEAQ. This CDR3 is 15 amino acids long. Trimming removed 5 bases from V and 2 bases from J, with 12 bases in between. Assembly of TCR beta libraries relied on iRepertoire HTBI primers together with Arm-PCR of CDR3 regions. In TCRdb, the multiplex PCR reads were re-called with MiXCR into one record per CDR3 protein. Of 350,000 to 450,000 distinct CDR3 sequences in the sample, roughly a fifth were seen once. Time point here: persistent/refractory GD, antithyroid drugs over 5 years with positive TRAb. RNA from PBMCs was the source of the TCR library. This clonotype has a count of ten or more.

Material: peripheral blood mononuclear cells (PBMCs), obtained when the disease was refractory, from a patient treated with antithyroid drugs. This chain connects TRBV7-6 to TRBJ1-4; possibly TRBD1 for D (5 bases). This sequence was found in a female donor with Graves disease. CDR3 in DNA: TGTGCCAGCAGCAACGGGGGAGGGACTAATGAAAAACTGTTTTTT. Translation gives CASSNGGGTNEKLFF.